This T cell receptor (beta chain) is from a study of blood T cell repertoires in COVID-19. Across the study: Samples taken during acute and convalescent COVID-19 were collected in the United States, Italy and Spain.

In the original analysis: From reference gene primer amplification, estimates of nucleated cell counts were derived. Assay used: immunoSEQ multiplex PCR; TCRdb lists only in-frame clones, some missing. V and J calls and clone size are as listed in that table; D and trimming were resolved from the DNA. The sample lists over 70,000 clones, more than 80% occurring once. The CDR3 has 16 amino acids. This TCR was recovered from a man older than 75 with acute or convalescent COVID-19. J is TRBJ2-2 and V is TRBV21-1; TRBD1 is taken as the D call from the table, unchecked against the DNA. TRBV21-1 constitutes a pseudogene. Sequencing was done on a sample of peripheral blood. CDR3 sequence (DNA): TGTGCCAGCAGCAACCTCAACAGGGGCGGTCCAACGGAGCTGTTTTTT. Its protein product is CASSNLNRGGPTELFF.